A selection of T cell receptor beta chains follows, all from one sample in a study of shared clonotypes between healthy human individuals. Assay: immunoSEQ multiplex PCR; the TCRdb copy retains only in-frame clones and omits some. The table has nearly 2 million clones, just under 95% seen once. Input material: naive CD8+ T cells sorted from blood. Receptor source: a man aged 18-30 years in good health. Each CDR3 is given with its conserved first and last residue. Each record gives: CDR3 length, D gene, V gene, clone size, J gene, CDR3 DNA, CDR3 protein. D genes are given only for firm matches. Expanded clones are given a class, and other clones once, few, many or no size at all.

CDR3 length: 15; D gene: TRBD2; V gene: TRBV6-5; clone size: NA; J gene: TRBJ2-5; CDR3 DNA: TGTGCCAGCAGTGGGGCCGGGGGGGAAGGAGAGACCCAGTACTTC; CDR3 protein: CASSGAGGEGETQYF
CDR3 length: 20; D gene: TRBD2; V gene: TRBV4-2; clone size: NA; J gene: TRBJ2-3; CDR3 DNA: TGTGCCAGCAGCCAAGAGTCGACTAGCGGGGTAGCCGCTAGCACAGATACGCAGTATTTT; CDR3 protein: CASSQESTSGVAASTDTQYF
CDR3 length: 15; D gene: NA; V gene: TRBV5-1; clone size: NA; J gene: TRBJ1-3; CDR3 DNA: TGCGCCAGCAGCTTTCTGGACAGTATGGGAAACACCATATATTTT; CDR3 protein: CASSFLDSMGNTIYF
CDR3 length: 14; D gene: TRBD1; V gene: TRBV6-1; clone size: NA; J gene: TRBJ2-7; CDR3 DNA: TGTGCCAGCAGTGAAGCGGTACAGGGGGGTGAGCAGTACTTC; CDR3 protein: CASSEAVQGGEQYF
CDR3 length: 16; D gene: NA; V gene: TRBV5-1; clone size: NA; J gene: TRBJ2-7; CDR3 DNA: TGCGCCAGCAGCTTAACTAGGGCCCCCCCTCCAGGCGAGCAGTACTTC; CDR3 protein: CASSLTRAPPPGEQYF
CDR3 length: 14; D gene: NA; V gene: TRBV5-1; clone size: NA; J gene: TRBJ1-1; CDR3 DNA: TGCGCCAGCAGCTCTAGGGACCTGAACACTGAAGCTTTCTTT; CDR3 protein: CASSSRDLNTEAFF
CDR3 length: 16; D gene: NA; V gene: TRBV10-2; clone size: NA; J gene: TRBJ2-2; CDR3 DNA: TGCGCCAGCAACCCGGACGAGGAGGCCCAGACCGGGGAGCTGTTTTTT; CDR3 protein: CASNPDEEAQTGELFF
CDR3 length: 14; D gene: NA; V gene: TRBV9; clone size: NA; J gene: TRBJ2-7; CDR3 DNA: TGTGCCAGCAGCGCTGGAGGGTGGGCCTACGAGCAGTACTTC; CDR3 protein: CASSAGGWAYEQYF
CDR3 length: 13; D gene: NA; V gene: TRBV28; clone size: NA; J gene: TRBJ2-1; CDR3 DNA: TGTGCCAGCAGTCCCCGGGCCTACAATGAGCAGTTCTTC; CDR3 protein: CASSPRAYNEQFF
CDR3 length: 13; D gene: NA; V gene: TRBV25-1; clone size: NA; J gene: TRBJ1-4; CDR3 DNA: TGTGCCAGCAGCCCGGGAGGGAATGAAAAACTGTTTTTT; CDR3 protein: CASSPGGNEKLFF
CDR3 length: 17; D gene: TRBD1; V gene: TRBV18; clone size: once; J gene: TRBJ1-5; CDR3 DNA: TGTGCCAGCTCACGGACAGGCCCTGAGTATAGCAATCAGCCCCAGCATTTT; CDR3 protein: CASSRTGPEYSNQPQHF
CDR3 length: 13; D gene: NA; V gene: TRBV7-9; clone size: NA; J gene: TRBJ2-1; CDR3 DNA: TGTGCCAGCAGCTTAGGTAAAGGTTTCGGGCAGTTCTTC; CDR3 protein: CASSLGKGFGQFF
CDR3 length: 13; D gene: NA; V gene: TRBV6-5; clone size: NA; J gene: TRBJ1-3; CDR3 DNA: TGTGCCAGCAGTTACTCGAACTGGGACACCATATATTTT; CDR3 protein: CASSYSNWDTIYF
CDR3 length: 15; D gene: NA; V gene: TRBV7-9; clone size: NA; J gene: TRBJ2-5; CDR3 DNA: TGTGCCAGCAGCCTCCAGGCCCCGGGAAAAGAGACCCAGTACTTC; CDR3 protein: CASSLQAPGKETQYF
CDR3 length: 16; D gene: TRBD2; V gene: TRBV12-5; clone size: NA; J gene: TRBJ2-3; CDR3 DNA: TGTGCTAGTGGTTTGGTACCCGACCTAGCGGGGGATACGCAGTATTTT; CDR3 protein: CASGLVPDLAGDTQYF
CDR3 length: 15; D gene: NA; V gene: TRBV28; clone size: NA; J gene: TRBJ2-5; CDR3 DNA: TGTGCCAGCAGTTTATCGGGAAACCAACAAGAGACCCAGTACTTC; CDR3 protein: CASSLSGNQQETQYF
CDR3 length: 13; D gene: NA; V gene: TRBV11-2; clone size: NA; J gene: TRBJ2-1; CDR3 DNA: TGTGCCAGCAGCTTAACGGGGGGCATTGAGCAGTTCTTC; CDR3 protein: CASSLTGGIEQFF
CDR3 length: 18; D gene: TRBD2; V gene: TRBV7-9; clone size: NA; J gene: TRBJ2-1; CDR3 DNA: TGTGCCAGCAGCTCGACACTAGCGGGAGTTGTGGACTACAATGAGCAGTTCTTC; CDR3 protein: CASSSTLAGVVDYNEQFF
CDR3 length: 13; D gene: NA; V gene: TRBV7-9; clone size: NA; J gene: TRBJ2-3; CDR3 DNA: TGTGCCAGCAGCTTAGATAATCCAGATACGCAGTATTTT; CDR3 protein: CASSLDNPDTQYF
CDR3 length: 13; D gene: NA; V gene: TRBV13; clone size: NA; J gene: TRBJ2-7; CDR3 DNA: TGTGCCAGCAGCCCATCAAAGGGGTACGAGCAGTACTTC; CDR3 protein: CASSPSKGYEQYF
CDR3 length: 13; D gene: TRBD1; V gene: TRBV6-6; clone size: NA; J gene: TRBJ2-7; CDR3 DNA: TGTGCCAGCATCGGGACAGGGCCCTACGAGCAGTACTTC; CDR3 protein: CASIGTGPYEQYF
CDR3 length: 16; D gene: TRBD2; V gene: TRBV6-1; clone size: NA; J gene: TRBJ2-7; CDR3 DNA: TGTGCCAGCAGTGTTGGACTAGCGGGCGGGGCCTACGAGCAGTACTTC; CDR3 protein: CASSVGLAGGAYEQYF
CDR3 length: 15; D gene: TRBD2; V gene: TRBV5-6; clone size: NA; J gene: TRBJ2-7; CDR3 DNA: TGTGCCAGCAGCTCCACTAGCGGGAGGCCCGGGGAGCAGTACTTC; CDR3 protein: CASSSTSGRPGEQYF
CDR3 length: 14; D gene: TRBD1; V gene: TRBV9; clone size: NA; J gene: TRBJ1-1; CDR3 DNA: TGTGCCAGCAGCGTAGACGGGACAGGGACTGAAGCTTTCTTT; CDR3 protein: CASSVDGTGTEAFF
CDR3 length: 16; D gene: TRBD1; V gene: TRBV28; clone size: NA; J gene: TRBJ1-5; CDR3 DNA: TGTGCCAGCAGAGATACAGGGGTCCATAGCAATCAGCCCCAGCATTTT; CDR3 protein: CASRDTGVHSNQPQHF
CDR3 length: 16; D gene: NA; V gene: TRBV19; clone size: NA; J gene: TRBJ2-2; CDR3 DNA: TGTGCCAGTAGTATTGGGCCTCGCGAGGAGACCGGGGAGCTGTTTTTT; CDR3 protein: CASSIGPREETGELFF
CDR3 length: 12; D gene: NA; V gene: TRBV10-2; clone size: NA; J gene: TRBJ2-7; CDR3 DNA: TGCGCCAGCAGTGATCTCTCCTACGAGCAGTACTTC; CDR3 protein: CASSDLSYEQYF
CDR3 length: 11; D gene: NA; V gene: TRBV16; clone size: NA; J gene: TRBJ1-1; CDR3 DNA: TGTGCCAGCAGCCCGAACACTGAAGCTTTCTTT; CDR3 protein: CASSPNTEAFF
CDR3 length: 17; D gene: TRBD2; V gene: TRBV7-6; clone size: NA; J gene: TRBJ2-1; CDR3 DNA: TGTGCCAGCAGCTCTGGACTAGCGGAGGGGTTATACAATGAGCAGTTCTTC; CDR3 protein: CASSSGLAEGLYNEQFF
CDR3 length: 15; D gene: NA; V gene: TRBV5-6; clone size: NA; J gene: TRBJ2-7; CDR3 DNA: TGTGCCAGCAGCCCCGAGAGGTGGGGAGGCTACGAGCAGTACTTC; CDR3 protein: CASSPERWGGYEQYF
CDR3 length: 14; D gene: NA; V gene: TRBV5-1; clone size: NA; J gene: TRBJ2-7; CDR3 DNA: TGCGCCAGCAGCTTCGCAGGGAACGGGTACGAGCAGTACTTC; CDR3 protein: CASSFAGNGYEQYF
CDR3 length: 13; D gene: NA; V gene: TRBV9; clone size: NA; J gene: TRBJ1-1; CDR3 DNA: TGTGCCAGCACGATTGTTTCGAACACTGAAGCTTTCTTT; CDR3 protein: CASTIVSNTEAFF
CDR3 length: 14; D gene: NA; V gene: TRBV5-6; clone size: once; J gene: TRBJ2-1; CDR3 DNA: TGTGCCAGCACCCCGGCAGGGGCGTACAATGAGCAGTTCTTC; CDR3 protein: CASTPAGAYNEQFF
CDR3 length: 13; D gene: TRBD1; V gene: TRBV5-1; clone size: NA; J gene: TRBJ2-7; CDR3 DNA: TGCGCCAGCAGCCCACAGACAGGGGGCGAGCAGTACTTC; CDR3 protein: CASSPQTGGEQYF
CDR3 length: 12; D gene: NA; V gene: TRBV28; clone size: NA; J gene: TRBJ2-7; CDR3 DNA: TGTGCCAGCAGTGACACCGCCTACGAGCAGTACTTC; CDR3 protein: CASSDTAYEQYF
CDR3 length: 11; D gene: NA; V gene: TRBV28; clone size: NA; J gene: TRBJ2-1; CDR3 DNA: TGTGCCAGCAGTCTTGAATATGAGCAGTTCTTC; CDR3 protein: CASSLEYEQFF
CDR3 length: 15; D gene: TRBD2; V gene: TRBV7-2; clone size: once; J gene: TRBJ2-5; CDR3 DNA: TGTGCCAGCAGCCCCAGCGGGACTATCGGAGAGACCCAGTACTTC; CDR3 protein: CASSPSGTIGETQYF
CDR3 length: 15; D gene: TRBD1; V gene: TRBV7-2; clone size: NA; J gene: TRBJ2-3; CDR3 DNA: TGTGCCAGCAGCTACTCGACAGGGAACACAGATACGCAGTATTTT; CDR3 protein: CASSYSTGNTDTQYF
CDR3 length: 15; D gene: NA; V gene: TRBV7-9; clone size: NA; J gene: TRBJ2-3; CDR3 DNA: TGTGCCAGCAGCGCTATTCGTGTGAGCACAGATACGCAGTATTTT; CDR3 protein: CASSAIRVSTDTQYF
CDR3 length: 15; D gene: NA; V gene: TRBV15; clone size: NA; J gene: TRBJ1-5; CDR3 DNA: TGTGCCACCAGCAGAGATAAAGGAAGCGGTCAGCCCCAGCATTTT; CDR3 protein: CATSRDKGSGQPQHF
CDR3 length: 19; D gene: TRBD2; V gene: TRBV7-9; clone size: NA; J gene: TRBJ2-1; CDR3 DNA: TGTGCCAGCAGCTTACCGTCGGGGACTAGCGGGAGTAGATACAATGAGCAGTTCTTC; CDR3 protein: CASSLPSGTSGSRYNEQFF
CDR3 length: 13; D gene: NA; V gene: TRBV21-1; clone size: NA; J gene: TRBJ2-7; CDR3 DNA: TGTGCCAGCAGCAACGGGGAATTCTACGAGCAGTACTTC; CDR3 protein: CASSNGEFYEQYF
CDR3 length: 11; D gene: NA; V gene: TRBV11-3; clone size: NA; J gene: TRBJ2-5; CDR3 DNA: TGTGCCAGCAGCTTAGCTCGGTCGAGGTACTTC; CDR3 protein: CASSLARSRYF
CDR3 length: 14; D gene: NA; V gene: TRBV6-5; clone size: NA; J gene: TRBJ2-2; CDR3 DNA: TGTGCCAGCAGTTACAAATCGAACACCGGGGAGCTGTTTTTT; CDR3 protein: CASSYKSNTGELFF
CDR3 length: 16; D gene: NA; V gene: TRBV13; clone size: NA; J gene: TRBJ2-5; CDR3 DNA: TGTGCCAGCGCCGCTACACGCAGCCACCCACAAGAGACCCAGTACTTC; CDR3 protein: CASAATRSHPQETQYF
CDR3 length: 16; D gene: TRBD2; V gene: TRBV14; clone size: NA; J gene: TRBJ2-1; CDR3 DNA: TGTGCCAGCAGCTTACCTAGCGGAAGCTCCTACAATGAGCAGTTCTTC; CDR3 protein: CASSLPSGSSYNEQFF
CDR3 length: 12; D gene: NA; V gene: TRBV6-1; clone size: NA; J gene: TRBJ2-7; CDR3 DNA: TGTGCCACCGCGGAGCCGGGCTACGAGCAGTACTTC; CDR3 protein: CATAEPGYEQYF
CDR3 length: 15; D gene: TRBD1; V gene: TRBV9; clone size: NA; J gene: TRBJ1-1; CDR3 DNA: TGTGCCAGCAGCGTAACAGGGCAGGGGGACACTGAAGCTTTCTTT; CDR3 protein: CASSVTGQGDTEAFF
CDR3 length: 15; D gene: TRBD1; V gene: TRBV6-5; clone size: NA; J gene: TRBJ1-2; CDR3 DNA: TGTGCCAGCAGTTACACCGGGACAGGGGGCGATGGCTACACCTTC; CDR3 protein: CASSYTGTGGDGYTF
CDR3 length: 17; D gene: TRBD1; V gene: TRBV18; clone size: NA; J gene: TRBJ1-2; CDR3 DNA: TGTGCCAGCTCACGAGGGACAGAGGGGAAACGCTACTATGGCTACACCTTC; CDR3 protein: CASSRGTEGKRYYGYTF
CDR3 length: 14; D gene: NA; V gene: TRBV28; clone size: NA; J gene: TRBJ2-2; CDR3 DNA: TGTGCCAGCAGGGGGGCCAGGAACACCGGGGAGCTGTTTTTT; CDR3 protein: CASRGARNTGELFF
CDR3 length: 16; D gene: NA; V gene: TRBV4-1; clone size: NA; J gene: TRBJ1-1; CDR3 DNA: TGCGCCAGCAGCCTCCGGGACGGATCTATGAACACTGAAGCTTTCTTT; CDR3 protein: CASSLRDGSMNTEAFF
CDR3 length: 16; D gene: NA; V gene: TRBV19; clone size: NA; J gene: TRBJ2-7; CDR3 DNA: TGTGCCAGTAGTATAGTTGTCGGACAGGAGGGGACCGAGCAGTACTTC; CDR3 protein: CASSIVVGQEGTEQYF